This passage covers 2 T cell receptor beta chains from one sample sequenced in a study of T cell changes during pregnancy in multiple sclerosis. Some clones are missing from TCRdb's copy, which holds only in-frame ones; the method was immunoSEQ multiplex PCR. The table has around 80,000 clones, about 94% seen once; the top ten hold about 0.99%. The source was peripheral blood, collected in the second trimester of pregnancy. The source is a female donor in good health, enrolled as a control in a pregnancy study.

The J gene is TRBJ1-4, the V gene TRBV5-1; 10 nucleotides align to TRBD1. The CDR3 length is 15 residues. Unmatched junction bases numbered 1, after V lost 0 bases and J lost 5 bases. Per germline, CDR1 SGHRS and CDR2 YFSETQ. The DNA of the CDR3 is TGCGCCAGCAGCTTGGGGGACAGGGGCAATGAAAAACTGTTTTTT. Translation gives CASSLGDRGNEKLFF.

The rearrangement links TRBV5-1 to TRBJ2-5, with 8 bases matching TRBD2. The V gene's germline CDR1 is SGHRS and CDR2 YFSETQ. The CDR3 spans 14 residues. V lost 4 bases and J lost 1; bases outside the gene matches: 3. CDR3 nucleotides: TGCGCCAGCAGCATAACTAGCGGCCAAGAGACCCAGTACTTC. Translation: CASSITSGQETQYF.